Listed below are T cell receptor beta chains from one sample, sequenced in a study of T cells after yellow fever vaccination. TCRdb redid the calling of the 5' RACE reads with MiXCR, one entry per CDR3 protein. The sample lists around 340,000 distinct CDR3 sequences; around 13% were seen once. The specimen comprised CD4+ T cells sorted from PBMCs, sampled 15 days after the yellow fever booster vaccination. All receptors come from a man aged 18-30 years who received the YFV17D yellow fever vaccine. Each CDR3 is given with its conserved first and last residue. D genes are given only for firm matches. Clone size is given for some rows only: seen once, a few or many times, or a class if the clone is expanded.

CDR3aa | CDR3nt | d_gene | j_gene | v_gene | abundance
CASSTTRLTDTQYF | TGTGCCAGCAGCACGACTAGGCTCACAGATACGCAGTATTTT | - | TRBJ2-3 | TRBV27 | few
CASSQTPSGEAETQYF | TGTGCCAGCAGCCAGACGCCCTCAGGTGAAGCAGAGACCCAGTACTTC | - | TRBJ2-5 | TRBV9 | few
CASRGQYATGELFF | TGTGCCAGCAGGGGACAGTATGCCACCGGGGAGCTGTTTTTT | TRBD1 | TRBJ2-2 | TRBV12-3/TRBV12-4 | -
CASSFGLAPNEQFF | TGCGCCAGCAGCTTCGGACTAGCCCCCAATGAGCAGTTCTTC | TRBD2 | TRBJ2-1 | TRBV5-1 | -
CASSLTGPVSGNTIYF | TGTGCCAGCAGCTTGACAGGTCCGGTCTCTGGAAACACCATATATTTT | - | TRBJ1-3 | TRBV5-6 | few
CSAGPLAGGPQTQYF | TGCAGTGCTGGACCTCTAGCGGGGGGGCCTCAGACCCAGTACTTC | TRBD2 | TRBJ2-5 | TRBV20-1 | -
CASSQTELDTQYF | TGTGCCAGCAGTCAAACGGAGTTAGATACGCAGTATTTT | - | TRBJ2-3 | TRBV3-1 | few
CASSDRDRDELFF | TGTGCCAGCAGCGACCGGGACAGGGATGAACTGTTTTTT | TRBD1 | TRBJ1-4 | TRBV5-6 | few
CSAPGGAETQYF | TGCAGTGCTCCCGGGGGCGCGGAGACCCAGTACTTC | - | TRBJ2-5 | TRBV20-1 | -
CASSFKGTGLNTEAFF | TGCGCCAGCAGCTTTAAGGGGACGGGGTTGAACACTGAAGCTTTCTTT | - | TRBJ1-1 | TRBV5-1 | -
CSADVYGLGYTF | TGCAGCGCCGACGTCTATGGTCTGGGCTACACCTTC | - | TRBJ1-2 | TRBV29-1 | many
CASSLVEGAFGELFF | TGTGCCAGCAGCTTGGTTGAGGGGGCATTCGGGGAGCTGTTTTTT | TRBD1 | TRBJ2-2 | TRBV5-4 | few
CASSEASDRTDTQYF | TGTGCCAGCAGTGAAGCCAGTGATCGCACAGATACGCAGTATTTT | - | TRBJ2-3 | TRBV2 | -
CASSPSDGSGGAGYIQYF | TGTGCCAGCAGCCCCTCCGATGGTAGCGGGGGGGCCGGGTACATTCAGTACTTC | TRBD2 | TRBJ2-4 | TRBV3-1 | -
CASSLVDGHEQFF | TGTGCCAGCAGCTTAGTAGATGGCCATGAGCAGTTCTTC | - | TRBJ2-1 | TRBV7-2 | -
CASSDRGNSPLHF | TGTGCCAGCTCAGACAGGGGGAATTCACCCCTCCACTTT | TRBD1 | TRBJ1-6 | TRBV5-4 | many
CSASQGAGGYTF | TGCAGTGCGTCACAGGGAGCGGGTGGCTACACCTTC | - | TRBJ1-2 | TRBV20-1 | -
CASSLVWWGSGANVLTF | TGTGCCAGCAGCTTGGTCTGGTGGGGCTCTGGGGCCAACGTCCTGACTTTC | - | TRBJ2-6 | TRBV5-5 | -
CASSADRDNIQYF | TGTGCCAGCAGCGCAGACAGGGATAACATTCAGTACTTC | TRBD1 | TRBJ2-4 | TRBV7-2 | few
CASSFTLLGTQYF | TGTGCCAGCAGCTTTACCCTTCTAGGTACGCAGTATTTT | - | TRBJ2-3 | TRBV7-9 | many
CASARKGTEHTGELFF | TGTGCCAGTGCAAGGAAAGGGACAGAACACACCGGGGAGCTGTTTTTT | TRBD1 | TRBJ2-2 | TRBV12-3/TRBV12-4 | many
CASSLDAGRGYEQYF | TGTGCCAGCAGCTTGGACGCAGGAAGGGGCTACGAGCAGTACTTC | - | TRBJ2-7 | TRBV5-5 | many
CASSQGATGANVLTF | TGTGCCAGCAGCCAAGGCGCTACTGGGGCCAACGTCCTGACTTTC | - | TRBJ2-6 | TRBV4-2 | few
CASSVEGQAGYEQYF | TGTGCCAGCAGCGTAGAAGGACAGGCTGGGTACGAGCAGTACTTC | TRBD1 | TRBJ2-7 | TRBV9 | few
CASSPGAFSGWYQETQYF | TGTGCCAGCAGCCCGGGGGCCTTTTCCGGTTGGTACCAAGAGACCCAGTACTTC | - | TRBJ2-5 | TRBV7-2 | many
CATSDSPGQMGGDTQYF | TGTGCCACCAGTGATTCACCGGGACAGATGGGTGGAGATACGCAGTATTTT | TRBD1 | TRBJ2-3 | TRBV24-1 | -
CASSLIAGARETQYF | TGCGCCAGCAGCTTAATAGCGGGGGCCCGGGAGACCCAGTACTTC | TRBD2 | TRBJ2-5 | TRBV5-1 | many
CASRNTQNTEAFF | TGTGCCAGCAGGAATACACAAAACACTGAAGCTTTCTTT | - | TRBJ1-1 | TRBV25-1 | few
CASSHGPVSVGTQYF | TGTGCCAGCAGCCACGGCCCGGTCTCTGTGGGGACGCAGTATTTT | - | TRBJ2-3 | TRBV4-2 | -
CSCAPGGYEQYF | TGCAGTTGCGCGCCAGGGGGCTACGAGCAGTACTTC | TRBD1 | TRBJ2-7 | TRBV20-1 | -
CATSEGRQGAWGTDTQYF | TGTGCCACCAGTGAAGGTCGACAGGGGGCATGGGGCACAGATACGCAGTATTTT | TRBD1 | TRBJ2-3 | TRBV24-1 | few
CSAKDARQFNEKLFF | TGCAGTGCTAAAGATGCCCGACAGTTTAATGAAAAACTGTTTTTT | - | TRBJ1-4 | TRBV20-1 | -
CASSLRQGRGYQPQHF | TGCGCCAGCAGCTTACGACAGGGCAGGGGGTATCAGCCCCAGCATTTT | TRBD1 | TRBJ1-5 | TRBV4-1 | many
CASSPQDRIINGYTF | TGTGCCAGCAGCCCCCAGGACAGGATAATTAATGGCTACACCTTC | TRBD1 | TRBJ1-2 | TRBV3-1 | many
CASSGALEQPQHF | TGTGCCAGCAGTGGGGCCCTCGAGCAGCCCCAGCATTTT | - | TRBJ1-5 | TRBV3-1 | few
CASRQWWGSDTQYF | TGTGCCAGCCGCCAGTGGTGGGGATCAGATACGCAGTATTTT | - | TRBJ2-3 | TRBV7-9 | -
CASSVGSGGHSYNEQFF | TGTGCCAGCAGCGTAGGTAGCGGGGGCCACTCCTACAATGAGCAGTTCTTC | TRBD2 | TRBJ2-1 | TRBV9 | -
CASRTGQRDGYTF | TGTGCCAGCAGAACGGGACAGAGGGATGGCTACACCTTC | TRBD1 | TRBJ1-2 | TRBV7-2 | few
CASSQGTSGGWGDTQYF | TGTGCCAGCAGCCAAGGGACTAGCGGGGGGTGGGGCGATACGCAGTATTTT | TRBD2 | TRBJ2-3 | TRBV4-2 | few
CASSLLGEGGNQPQHF | TGTGCCAGCAGCTTACTAGGGGAAGGGGGCAATCAGCCCCAGCATTTT | - | TRBJ1-5 | TRBV7-3 | -
CASSVAVNGVGAKNIQYF | TGTGCCAGCAGCGTAGCGGTAAATGGGGTAGGAGCCAAAAACATTCAGTACTTC | - | TRBJ2-4 | TRBV9 | few
CSAKGQSHRELFF | TGCAGCGCCAAGGGCCAAAGTCATCGGGAGCTGTTTTTT | - | TRBJ2-2 | TRBV29-1 | -
CASSPNGGNQPQHF | TGCGCCAGCAGCCCCAACGGGGGAAATCAGCCCCAGCATTTT | - | TRBJ1-5 | TRBV5-1 | few
CASSRFRLVGNSYTEQFF | TGTGCCAGCAGCCGCTTCCGACTAGTCGGAAACTCCTACACTGAGCAGTTCTTC | - | TRBJ2-1 | TRBV7-2 | -
CASRPGTGGSNEKLFF | TGTGCCAGCAGGCCCGGGACAGGGGGCTCTAATGAAAAACTGTTTTTT | TRBD1 | TRBJ1-4 | TRBV5-5 | -
CASSEAGLAGGVLETQYF | TGTGCCAGCAGTGAGGCGGGACTAGCGGGGGGTGTTTTGGAGACCCAGTACTTC | TRBD2 | TRBJ2-5 | TRBV25-1 | -
CASSRGQEPNYGYTF | TGCGCCAGCAGTCGGGGACAAGAGCCTAACTATGGCTACACCTTC | - | TRBJ1-2 | TRBV5-1 | few